This T cell receptor beta chain was recovered during a study of blood T cell repertoires in COVID-19. Method: immunoSEQ multiplex PCR; TCRdb's copy keeps in-frame clones and lacks some. The sample records fewer than 350,000 clones, around 90% being singletons. Participants came from 24 US areas, aged about 18 to 100 years. V was trimmed by 1 base and J by 4 bases, leaving 11 bases between them. The CDR3 totals 15 residues. CDR1 is SNHLY, CDR2 FYNNEI, per germline. Sequenced sample: PBMCs or T cells enriched from blood (not recorded which). The sequence was collected from a woman under 40 who had recovered from COVID-19. The J gene is TRBJ1-5, the V gene TRBV2; D is uncertain. CDR3 sequence reads: CASSEGNSNNQPQHF. Here the CDR3 DNA reads TGTGCCAGCAGTGAAGGGAACAGTAATAATCAGCCCCAGCATTTT. Full variable domain (outside the CDR3, taken from reference TRBV2 and TRBJ1-5): EPEVTQTPSHQVTQMGQEVILRCVPISNHLYFYWYRQILGQKVEFLVSFYNNEISEKSEIFDDQFSVERPDGSNFTLKIRSTKLEDSAMYFCASSEGNSNNQPQHFGDGTRLSIL.